This T cell receptor beta chain was captured in a study of identical twins (dated by TCRdb to the mid-2010s). Notes on the research overall: To test whether fetal clonotypes persist, the study used deep sequencing on TCR alpha and beta repertoires from monozygotic twins, unrelated adults of various ages, and cord blood. To rule out contamination, the twin experiments were replicated at different times with different library preparation protocols.

V sheds 6 bases and J sheds 7 bases, leaving 12 bases between their ends. Sequences DFQATT (CDR1) and SNEGSKA (CDR2) are obtained from the germline V gene (reference sequence). The CDR3 contains 12 residues, cysteine and phenylalanine counted. CDR3 DNA only is kept here, 36 bases in frame from base 1. At least ten counts were recorded for this clonotype. Its antigen is still unknown. The sample holds no much larger clone one base away, and base qualities are not on file. Here is what the overall study found, with its caveats: In monozygotic twins, out-of-frame TCR alpha sharing was systematically underestimated by recombination models, although the models agreed with sharing between unrelated individuals. Out-of-frame TCR alpha sequences shared between twins showed an excess of low generation-probability sequences compared with coincidental sharing between unrelated individuals. Fewer insertions were carried by abundant cord blood beta clonotypes, a similar but weaker trend appeared in young adult naive repertoires, and no such trend appeared in memory repertoires. Because the same donors could not be followed over many years, the conclusions depended on cross-sectional statistical analysis. Invariant T cells such as MAIT and iNKT could partly confound zero-insertion analyses, although diverse VJ usage argued against such confounding for most clonotypes. In beta out-of-frame sequences, excess twin sharing was weaker, because having fewer shared sequences lowered the signal-to-noise ratio.

Libraries were made using 5' RACE. The instrument was an Illumina HiSeq 2000. A universal primer binding site was introduced by template switching, and a unique molecular identifier was present in the final cDNA, enabling accurate counting of TCR cDNA molecules. Specific primers in the conserved constant-segment region were used to synthesize first-strand cDNA for the TCR alpha and beta chains. To control for contamination, every cDNA library carried two barcodes: a SMART-Mk sample barcode plus Illumina barcodes. TruSeq adapter sequences along with Illumina sample barcodes were introduced in two successive PCR steps. Sequencing of the TCR alpha and beta cDNA libraries was done on the Illumina HiSeq platform using custom primers. From the authors' description of their analysis: MiGEC was used to process raw reads and extract unique molecular identifiers, and MiXCR was used to find CDR3 positions. Recombination models were inferred per individual with the repgenHMM and IGoR tools using an EM algorithm. Shared clonotypes were analyzed with the tcR package in R, and sharing was normalized by the product of cloneset sizes. Out-of-frame nonproductive sequences were analyzed to study raw recombination free of thymic and clonal selection effects. TCRdb reanalyzed the raw reads on its own, using fastp at Q25 for trimming and MiXCR for clone calling, and kept in-frame beta chains. Each CDR3 protein gets just one entry, which takes the most common genes and DNA from the rows behind it. TCRdb's processing, not the authors', yielded these V and J calls. Recorded for this sample are 500,000 to 550,000 distinct CDR3 sequences; less than 25% of them occurred a single time. The ten biggest clones cover 0.75% to 0.95% of the sample.

Only healthy Caucasian donors were included. Three pairs of female monozygotic twins, all aged about 18 to 29 years, were included in the twin cohort. Positive isolation kits from Invitrogen were used to isolate CD4+ and CD8+ T cell populations. The same data also contributed to another study, on T cells expressing NK-cell markers. Per the second study: In sorted CD3+CD56+NKG2C+, CD3+CD56+NKG2C- and CD3+CD56-NKG2C+ T-cell subsets from several donors, TCR beta-chain repertoires were profiled. Of the eight sequenced donors, seven were found to be HCMV-seropositive and one was found to be HCMV-seronegative. In several experiments an anti-gammadeltaTCR antibody was added to restrict sorting to alphabetaTCR-expressing T cells. In several donors, the dominant CD3+CD56+NKG2C+ clonotypes were found to rank among the top 10 CD8+ clonotypes and to make up about 1.0-8% of CD8+ T cells. Those dominant clonotypes were again the most abundant among CD3+CD56-NKG2C+ cells in several donors, at about 28.3-65%. It remained unclear whether the expanded NKG2C-expressing T cell clones were specific for HCMV antigens. Randomly selected healthy volunteers, three men and five women, were used as the eight sequenced donors. A commercial ELISA kit detecting HCMV-specific IgG in serum was used to determine HCMV serostatus. MIGEC was used to demultiplex reads and group the reads by UMI, and MiTCR was used to assemble and quantify clonotypes. To exclude erroneous sequences, only TCR cDNA sequences supported by at least two reads were retained. The tcR package was used for downstream repertoire analysis, with clonotypes matched between fractions based on CDR3 nucleotide sequence plus V segment. VDJmatch was used to annotate antigen specificity against VDJdb, with one amino acid substitution in CDR3 permitted.

The chain was built from TRBV20-1 and TRBJ2-2; no D gene is confidently identified. This receptor was obtained from a woman between 18 and 29 years old in good health. Sample: CD4+ T cells sorted from blood. CDR3 protein: CSASWEGGELFF. The DNA sequence is TGCAGTGCAAGCTGGGAAGGCGGGGAGCTGTTTTTT.